These T cell receptor beta chains were read from a single sample in a study of cytomegalovirus exposure and HLA in healthy donors. Using immunoSEQ multiplex PCR, the repertoire was profiled, and TCRdb retains in-frame clones only, with some absent. The sample contains around 130,000 clones, roughly three quarters of which appear only once. Specimen: PBMCs. These receptors were collected from an older woman in good health and CMV-seronegative. Both conserved end residues are part of each CDR3. The D gene is left open where the match is weak. The listing skips clone size in some rows; elsewhere it reads once, few, many or a size class.

16	TRBV2	NA	TRBJ2-7	TRBD2	TGTGCCAGCACCACGGGGGGGGCGGCTAGCTCCTACGAGCAGTACTTC	CASTTGGAASSYEQYF
17	TRBV29-1	NA	TRBJ2-7	TRBD2	TGCAGCGTAGGCCGAAGGAGCCGAGCGGGGATCCCCTACGAGCAGTACTTC	CSVGRRSRAGIPYEQYF
11	TRBV21-1	NA	TRBJ1-1	NA	TGTGCCAGCAGCAAGGTGAGGTTAGCTTTCTTT	CASSKVRLAFF
17	TRBV11-2	NA	TRBJ2-1	TRBD1	TGTGCCAGCAGCTTAGGCCCCGGGACAGGGCGCAACAATGAGCAGTTCTTC	CASSLGPGTGRNNEQFF
14	TRBV25-1	NA	TRBJ1-2	NA	TGTGCCAGCAGTGAATGGGGCAAGGACTATGGCTACACCTTC	CASSEWGKDYGYTF
15	TRBV28	NA	TRBJ1-4	TRBD1	TGTGCCAGCAGTTTATTCGGACAGGGTAATGAAAAACTGTTTTTT	CASSLFGQGNEKLFF
14	TRBV5-1	NA	TRBJ1-1	NA	TGCGCCAGCAGCTTGGTGGCAGGGAACACTGAAGCTTTCTTT	CASSLVAGNTEAFF
16	TRBV27	NA	TRBJ1-6	NA	TGTGCCAGCAGTTTAGAGGGCGGGCGGGCTAATTCACCCCTCCACTTT	CASSLEGGRANSPLHF
13	TRBV7-3	NA	TRBJ1-6	TRBD1	TGTGCCAGCAGCTTACAGGGGGCTTCACCCCTCCACTTT	CASSLQGASPLHF
15	TRBV19	NA	TRBJ2-7	NA	TGTGCCAGTACCATTGGGGGGACCGCTGGTTTGGAGCAGTACTTC	CASTIGGTAGLEQYF
13	TRBV29-1	NA	TRBJ1-5	NA	TGCAGCGTTGGGTCGGGGGGGGGTTGGCCCCAGCATTTT	CSVGSGGGWPQHF
16	TRBV2	NA	TRBJ2-1	NA	TGTGCCAGCAGTGACCCAGGCAGGGTGATTGGTGATGAGCAGTTCTTC	CASSDPGRVIGDEQFF
14	TRBV2	NA	TRBJ2-7	TRBD1	TGTGCCAGCAGACCGGGACAGGAAATCTACGAGCAGTACTTC	CASRPGQEIYEQYF
17	TRBV27	few	TRBJ2-2	NA	TGTGCCAGCAGTTTAGGATCCAGGGCCTTGAACACCGGGGAGCTGTTTTTT	CASSLGSRALNTGELFF
15	TRBV5-1	NA	TRBJ1-4	NA	TGCGCCAGCAGCTTGGTTAGCAAGAGTAATGAAAAACTGTTTTTT	CASSLVSKSNEKLFF
16	TRBV19	NA	TRBJ2-1	TRBD2	TGTGCCAGTAGTATAGATTGGGCTAGCGGGGCGCGTGAGCAGTTCTTC	CASSIDWASGAREQFF